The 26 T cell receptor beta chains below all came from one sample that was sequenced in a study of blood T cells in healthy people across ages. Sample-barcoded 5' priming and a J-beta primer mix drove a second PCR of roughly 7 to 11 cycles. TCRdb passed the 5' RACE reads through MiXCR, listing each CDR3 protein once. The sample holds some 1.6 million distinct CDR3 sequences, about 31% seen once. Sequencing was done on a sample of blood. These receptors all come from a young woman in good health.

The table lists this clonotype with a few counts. CDR3 amino acids: CASSVGTGRGEKLFF. In DNA, the CDR3 is TGCGCCAGCAGCGTGGGGACAGGGAGGGGTGAAAAACTGTTTTTT. This sequence joins TRBV4-1 and TRBJ1-4; TRBD1 matches at 9 bases. Unmatched junction bases numbered 8, after V lost 5 bases and J lost 7 bases. Germline CDR1 is MGHRA and CDR2 is YSYEKL. The CDR3 is 15 amino acids.

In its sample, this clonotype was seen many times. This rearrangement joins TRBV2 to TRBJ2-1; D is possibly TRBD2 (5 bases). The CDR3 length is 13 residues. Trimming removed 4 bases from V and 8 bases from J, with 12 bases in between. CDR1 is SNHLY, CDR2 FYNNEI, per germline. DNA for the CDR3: TGTGCCAGCAGTGGCACTAGTAGAGATGAGCAGTTCTTC. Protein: CASSGTSRDEQFF.

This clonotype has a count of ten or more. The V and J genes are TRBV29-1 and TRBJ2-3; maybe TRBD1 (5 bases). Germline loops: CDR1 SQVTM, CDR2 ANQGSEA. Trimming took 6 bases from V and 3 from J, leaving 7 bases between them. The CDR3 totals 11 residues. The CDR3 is CSVTETDTQYF. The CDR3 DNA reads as TGCAGCGTGACAGAAACAGATACGCAGTATTTT.

The CDR3 reads CSVAIRQETQFF. Written as DNA, the CDR3 is TGCAGCGTTGCAATCCGACAAGAGACCCAGTTCTTC. This chain joins TRBV29-1 and TRBJ2-1; D remains ambiguous. The CDR3 extends over 12 amino acids. Per germline, CDR1 SQVTM and CDR2 ANQGSEA. The V gene lost 4 bases and the J gene lost 13 bases, with 17 bases spanning the gap.

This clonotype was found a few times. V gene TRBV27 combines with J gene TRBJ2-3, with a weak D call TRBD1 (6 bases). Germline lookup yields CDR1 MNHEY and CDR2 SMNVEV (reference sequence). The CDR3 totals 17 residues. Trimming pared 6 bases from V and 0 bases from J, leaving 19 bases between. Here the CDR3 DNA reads TGTGCCAGCAGCCGAATCCGACAGGACTCTAGCACAGATACGCAGTATTTT. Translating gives CASSRIRQDSSTDTQYF.

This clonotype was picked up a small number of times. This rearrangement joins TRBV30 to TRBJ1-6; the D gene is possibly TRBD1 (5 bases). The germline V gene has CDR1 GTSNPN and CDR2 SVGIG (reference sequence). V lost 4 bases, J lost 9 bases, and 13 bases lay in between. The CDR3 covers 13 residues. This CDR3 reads CAWIEYRSSPLHF. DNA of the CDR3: TGTGCCTGGATCGAATACAGGAGTTCACCCCTCCACTTT.

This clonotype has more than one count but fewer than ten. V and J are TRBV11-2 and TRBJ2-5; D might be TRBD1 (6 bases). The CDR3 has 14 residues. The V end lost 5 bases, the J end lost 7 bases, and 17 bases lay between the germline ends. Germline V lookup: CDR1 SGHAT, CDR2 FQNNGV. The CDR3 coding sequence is TGTGCCAGCAGCCCGGGACACCTTAAGGGGACCCAGTACTTC. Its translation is CASSPGHLKGTQYF.

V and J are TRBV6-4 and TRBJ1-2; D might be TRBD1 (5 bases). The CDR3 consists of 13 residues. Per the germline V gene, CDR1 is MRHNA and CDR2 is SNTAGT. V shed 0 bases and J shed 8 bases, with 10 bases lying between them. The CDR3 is CASSDSCGGGYTF. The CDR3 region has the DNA TGTGCCAGCAGTGACTCGTGCGGGGGAGGCTACACCTTC.

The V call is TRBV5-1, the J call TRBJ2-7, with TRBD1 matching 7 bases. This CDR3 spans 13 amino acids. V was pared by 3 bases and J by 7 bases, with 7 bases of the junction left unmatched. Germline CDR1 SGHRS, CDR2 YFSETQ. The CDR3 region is CASSWDSFPEQYF. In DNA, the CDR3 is TGCGCCAGCAGCTGGGACAGCTTTCCTGAGCAGTACTTC.

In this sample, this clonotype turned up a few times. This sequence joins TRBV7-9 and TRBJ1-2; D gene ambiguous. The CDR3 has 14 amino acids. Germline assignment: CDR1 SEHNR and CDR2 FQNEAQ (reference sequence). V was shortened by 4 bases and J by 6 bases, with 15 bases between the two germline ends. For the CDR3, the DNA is TGTGCCAGCAGCTCAGACATCTTGACCCATGGCTACACCTTC. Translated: CASSSDILTHGYTF.

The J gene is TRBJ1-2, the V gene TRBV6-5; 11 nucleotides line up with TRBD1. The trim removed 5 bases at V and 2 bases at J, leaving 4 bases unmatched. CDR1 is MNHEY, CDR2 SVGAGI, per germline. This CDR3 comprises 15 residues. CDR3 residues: CASSTRDRGNYGYTF. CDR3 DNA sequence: TGTGCCAGCAGTACCCGGGACAGGGGGAACTATGGCTACACCTTC.

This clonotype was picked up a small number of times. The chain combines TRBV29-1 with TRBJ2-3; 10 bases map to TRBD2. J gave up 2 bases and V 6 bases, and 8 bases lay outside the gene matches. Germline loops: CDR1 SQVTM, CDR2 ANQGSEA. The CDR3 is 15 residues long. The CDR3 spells CSVDILAGVTDTQYF. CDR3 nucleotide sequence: TGCAGCGTGGACATTCTAGCGGGGGTCACAGATACGCAGTATTTT.

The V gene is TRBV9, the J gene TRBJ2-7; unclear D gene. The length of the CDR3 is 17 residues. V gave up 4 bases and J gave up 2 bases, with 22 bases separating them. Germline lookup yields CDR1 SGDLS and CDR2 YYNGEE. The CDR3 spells CASSPSGSNADAYEQYF. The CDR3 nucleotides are TGTGCCAGCAGCCCGAGTGGAAGTAACGCCGACGCCTACGAGCAGTACTTC.

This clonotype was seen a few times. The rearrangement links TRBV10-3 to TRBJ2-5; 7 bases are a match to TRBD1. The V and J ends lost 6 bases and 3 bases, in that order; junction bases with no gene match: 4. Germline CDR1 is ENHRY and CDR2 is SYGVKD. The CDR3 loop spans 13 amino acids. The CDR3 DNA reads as TGTGCCATCAGGGCCGGGACAGAAGAGACCCAGTACTTC. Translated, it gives CAIRAGTEETQYF.

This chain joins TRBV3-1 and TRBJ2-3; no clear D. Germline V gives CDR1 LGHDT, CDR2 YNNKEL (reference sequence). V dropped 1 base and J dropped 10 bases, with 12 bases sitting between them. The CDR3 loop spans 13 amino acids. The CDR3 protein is CASSQVKAPPQYF. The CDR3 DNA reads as TGTGCCAGCAGCCAAGTGAAGGCGCCGCCGCAGTATTTT.

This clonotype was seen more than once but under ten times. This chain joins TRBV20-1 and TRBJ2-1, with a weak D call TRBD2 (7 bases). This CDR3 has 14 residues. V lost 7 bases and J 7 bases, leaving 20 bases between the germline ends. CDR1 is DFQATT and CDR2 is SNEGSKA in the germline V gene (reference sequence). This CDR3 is CSVRPGGTGNEQFF. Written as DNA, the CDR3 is TGCAGTGTAAGACCGGGGGGCACGGGGAATGAGCAGTTCTTC.

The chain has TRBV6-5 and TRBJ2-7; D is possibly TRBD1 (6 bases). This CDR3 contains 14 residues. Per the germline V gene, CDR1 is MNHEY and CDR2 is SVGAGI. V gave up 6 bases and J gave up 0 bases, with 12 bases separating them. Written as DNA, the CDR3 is TGTGCCAGCAGCTACCGGGACACCTCCTACGAGCAGTACTTC. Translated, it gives CASSYRDTSYEQYF.

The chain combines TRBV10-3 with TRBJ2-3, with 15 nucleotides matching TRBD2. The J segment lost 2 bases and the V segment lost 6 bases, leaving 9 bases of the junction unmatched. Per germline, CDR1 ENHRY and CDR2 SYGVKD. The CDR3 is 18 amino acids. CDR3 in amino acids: CAIRRGLAGGGLTDTQYF. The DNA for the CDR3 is TGTGCCATCAGGAGAGGACTAGCGGGGGGGGGGCTCACAGATACGCAGTATTTT.

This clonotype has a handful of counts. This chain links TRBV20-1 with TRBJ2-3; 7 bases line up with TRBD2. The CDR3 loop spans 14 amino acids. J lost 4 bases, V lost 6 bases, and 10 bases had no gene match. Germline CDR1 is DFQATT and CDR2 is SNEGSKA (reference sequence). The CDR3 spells CSAGGSSGADTQYF. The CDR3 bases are TGCAGTGCCGGAGGATCTAGCGGCGCAGATACGCAGTATTTT.

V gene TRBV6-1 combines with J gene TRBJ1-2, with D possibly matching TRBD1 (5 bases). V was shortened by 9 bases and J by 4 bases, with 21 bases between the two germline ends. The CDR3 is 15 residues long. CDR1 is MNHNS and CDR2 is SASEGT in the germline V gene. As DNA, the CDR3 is TGTGCCAGTGGAGTTCGGGGGGGTAGGGGCTATGGCTACACCTTC. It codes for CASGVRGGRGYGYTF.

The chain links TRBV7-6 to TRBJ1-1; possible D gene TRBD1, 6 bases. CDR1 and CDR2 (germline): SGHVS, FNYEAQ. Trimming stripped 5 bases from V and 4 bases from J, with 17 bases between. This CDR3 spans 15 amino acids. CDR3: CASSPGGGPGTEAFF. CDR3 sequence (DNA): TGTGCCAGCAGCCCGGGGGGGGGCCCGGGCACTGAAGCTTTCTTT.

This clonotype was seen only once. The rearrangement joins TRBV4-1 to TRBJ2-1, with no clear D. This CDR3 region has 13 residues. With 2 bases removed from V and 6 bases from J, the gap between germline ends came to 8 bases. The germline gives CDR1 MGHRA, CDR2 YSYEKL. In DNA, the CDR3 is TGCGCCAGCAGCCAAACAAGAGCCAATGAGCAGTTCTTC. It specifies CASSQTRANEQFF.

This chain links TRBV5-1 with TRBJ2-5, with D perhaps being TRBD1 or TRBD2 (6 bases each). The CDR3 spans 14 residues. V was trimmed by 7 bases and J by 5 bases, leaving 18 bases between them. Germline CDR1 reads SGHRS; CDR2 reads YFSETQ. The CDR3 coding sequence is TGCGCCAGCGGCAAACAGGGAGGCCAGGAGACCCAGTACTTC. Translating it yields CASGKQGGQETQYF.

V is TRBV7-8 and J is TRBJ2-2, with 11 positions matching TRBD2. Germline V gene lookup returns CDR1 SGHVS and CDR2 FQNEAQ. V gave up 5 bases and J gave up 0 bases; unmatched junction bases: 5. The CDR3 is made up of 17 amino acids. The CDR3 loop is CASSPTSGAANTGELFF. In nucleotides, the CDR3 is TGTGCCAGCAGCCCGACTAGCGGGGCTGCGAACACCGGGGAGCTGTTTTTT.

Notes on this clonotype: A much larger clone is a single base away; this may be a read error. The DNA of the CDR3 is TGCGCCGGCAGCCAAGCGCTCTACAATGAGCAGTTCTTC. Its translation is CAGSQALYNEQFF. The chain couples TRBV4-1 to TRBJ2-1, with D uncertain. The CDR3 is 13 residues long. Germline V gives CDR1 MGHRA, CDR2 YSYEKL.

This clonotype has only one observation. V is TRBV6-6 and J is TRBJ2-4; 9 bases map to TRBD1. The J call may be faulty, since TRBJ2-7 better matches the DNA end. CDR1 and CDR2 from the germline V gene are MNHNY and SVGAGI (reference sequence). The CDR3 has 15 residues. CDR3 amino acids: CASSYSATGGYEQYF. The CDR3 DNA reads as TGTGCCAGCAGTTACTCGGCGACAGGGGGATACGAGCAGTACTTC.